The present T cell receptor (beta chain) was sequenced within a study of regulatory T cells in long-lasting Graves disease. Study overall: Persistence in Graves' disease required over 5 years of antithyroid drugs plus positive TSH receptor antibodies.

Comment on this clonotype: Its antigen is still unknown.

TCR beta libraries were built with iRepertoire HTBI primers and Arm-PCR of CDR3 regions. TCRdb used MiXCR to reprocess the multiplex PCR reads, holding one entry per CDR3 protein. The table shows 300,000 to 400,000 distinct CDR3 sequences, with 15% to 20% occurring only once. The study, taken as a whole, reports: Newly diagnosed disease favored TRBV20-1 and TRBJ2-1 over persistent disease. Newly diagnosed patients shared 950 to 1,000 public clonotypes; persistent patients shared under 3,000.

CDR1 MNHEY and CDR2 SVGAGI come from the germline V gene. Trimming shortened V by 0 bases and J by 3 bases, and 11 bases separated the two germline ends. This CDR3 has 15 amino acids. The time point denotes: persistent/refractory GD, antithyroid drugs over 5 years with positive TRAb. The TCR library was made from RNA extracted from PBMCs. This TCR came from a female donor with Graves disease. The specimen comprised peripheral blood mononuclear cells (PBMCs), sampled when the disease was refractory, from a patient treated with antithyroid drugs. V usage is TRBV6-5 and J usage is TRBJ1-2; D not resolved. DNA for the CDR3: TGTGCCAGCAGTTACTCGATAAGTGGGGACTATGGCTACACCTTC. This gives the protein CASSYSISGDYGYTF.